The 26 T cell receptor beta chains below all came from one sample that was sequenced in a study of blood T cell repertoires in COVID-19. The method was immunoSEQ multiplex PCR; TCRdb's version includes in-frame clones alone and lacks a portion of them. The repertoire holds approximately 180,000 clones, with 80% to 90% as singletons. Sequencing was performed on peripheral blood. These receptors originate from a human donor with active or convalescent COVID-19. The donor label of this sample is uncertain.

This clone occurred a few times. The chain carries TRBV15 and TRBJ1-1; 9 nucleotides agree with TRBD1. V gave up 9 bases and J gave up 3 bases; unmatched junction bases: 5. The V gene's germline CDR1 is LNHNV and CDR2 YYDKDF (reference sequence). The CDR3 is 13 amino acids. The CDR3 bases are TGTGCCACGGAACAGGGGGCGGACACTGAAGCTTTCTTT. It yields the protein CATEQGADTEAFF.

A few counts support this clone. V usage is TRBV5-1 and J usage is TRBJ2-3; tentatively, D is TRBD2 (6 bases). Germline V gene data show CDR1 as SGHRS and CDR2 as YFSETQ. The CDR3 contains 15 residues. The germline V and J ends were trimmed by 0 bases and 3 bases, with 11 bases remaining between them. CDR3 bases: TGCGCCAGCAGCTTGGCGCTAGCGAGAACAGATACGCAGTATTTT. Its translation: CASSLALARTDTQYF.

This clone occurred a few times. V gene TRBV3-1 (or the pseudogene TRBV3-2) combines with J gene TRBJ1-1; D gene unclear. This CDR3 has 14 residues. Germline lookup yields CDR1 LGHDT and CDR2 YNNKEL (reference sequence). Trimming removed 1 base from V and 0 bases from J, with 6 bases in between. CDR3 residues: CASSQGSLNTEAFF. Written as DNA, the CDR3 is TGTGCCAGCAGCCAAGGGAGCTTGAACACTGAAGCTTTCTTT.

V is TRBV5-1 and J is TRBJ2-1; TRBD2 matches 13 bases. Germline CDR1 SGHRS, CDR2 YFSETQ. This CDR3 is 15 amino acids long. Germline trimming cut 3 bases from V and 9 bases from J; bases unmatched to any gene: 6. The CDR3 sequence is CASSSGTSGTTEQFF. The CDR3 coding sequence is TGCGCCAGCAGCTCCGGGACTAGCGGGACCACTGAGCAGTTCTTC.

The chain carries TRBV15 and TRBJ2-3; 7 bases align to TRBD1. Germline-derived CDR1 and CDR2 are LNHNV and YYDKDF (reference sequence). V lost 4 bases and J lost 1; bases outside the gene matches: 8. The CDR3 contains 16 residues. The CDR3 loop reads CATSTTPDRGTDTQYF. CDR3 DNA: TGTGCCACCAGCACCACCCCTGACAGGGGCACAGATACGCAGTATTTT.

The V call is TRBV19, the J call TRBJ2-2; 7 nucleotides line up with TRBD1. CDR1 and CDR2 from the germline V gene are LNHDA and SQIVND (reference sequence). CDR3 length: 14 amino acids. V lost 8 bases to trimming and J lost 5 bases; unmatched junction nucleotides: 8. The CDR3 sequence is CASRLSRGTGELFF. DNA of the CDR3: TGTGCCAGTCGTCTAAGCAGGGGGACCGGGGAGCTGTTTTTT.

This chain uses TRBV5-1 with TRBJ2-3, with a possible D match to TRBD2 (7 bases). The CDR3 contains 15 residues. V dropped 4 bases and J dropped 0 bases, with 12 bases sitting between them. In germline, CDR1 is SGHRS, CDR2 YFSETQ. The DNA for the CDR3 is TGCGCCAGCAGCGAGGGGGGGCCAAGCACAGATACGCAGTATTTT. It specifies CASSEGGPSTDTQYF.

The rearrangement uses TRBV27 and TRBJ1-1, with D hard to call. V was trimmed by 6 bases and J by 5 bases, leaving 25 bases between them. Germline CDR1 is MNHEY and CDR2 is SMNVEV (reference sequence). This CDR3 region has 17 residues. The CDR3 DNA follows: TGTGCCAGCAGGAACCTAAACTATGGCCGCTGGTGGACTGAAGCTTTCTTT. This sequence encodes CASRNLNYGRWWTEAFF.

V is TRBV4-3 and J is TRBJ1-6; TRBD1 matches at 7 bases. CDR1 LGHNA and CDR2 YSLEER come from the germline V gene. This CDR3 region has 14 residues. V was clipped by 6 bases and J by 4 bases; unmatched bases: 3. CDR3 nucleotide sequence: TGCGCCAGCAGAAAGGGACAGTATAATTCACCCCTCCACTTT. Translation gives CASRKGQYNSPLHF.

The CDR3 protein is CAAGTGVEETQYF. The CDR3 DNA follows: TGTGCCGCCGGGACAGGGGTTGAGGAGACCCAGTACTTC. The chain combines TRBV24-1 with TRBJ2-5; 10 bases are a match to TRBD1. Losses at the gene ends were 12 bases for V and 5 bases for J; bases not matched to a gene: 8. Germline CDR1 and CDR2: KGHDR and SFDVKD. This CDR3 contains 13 residues.

V is TRBV6-5 and J is TRBJ1-5, with D possibly TRBD1 on 5 matching bases. Between the trimmed V and J ends, which lost 0 bases and 7 bases, there was a span of 16 bases. Looked up from germline, CDR1 is MNHEY and CDR2 is SVGAGI. This CDR3 is 16 amino acids long. The CDR3 DNA follows: TGTGCCAGCAGTTACTCAGCAGGGCGTTTAGGACAGCCCCAGCATTTT. Protein sequence: CASSYSAGRLGQPQHF.

The chain links TRBV4-1 to TRBJ2-1; D unclear. Deletions cut 1 base from V and 6 bases from J, with 4 bases between. The CDR3 consists of 12 residues. Germline V gene data show CDR1 as MGHRA and CDR2 as YSYEKL. The DNA of the CDR3 is TGCGCCAGCAGCCAAGCGGGCAATGAGCAGTTCTTC. Amino acids: CASSQAGNEQFF.

This chain connects TRBV28 to TRBJ1-2, with D uncertain. V dropped 10 bases and J dropped 4 bases, with 13 bases sitting between them. In germline, CDR1 is MDHEN, CDR2 SYDVKM. The CDR3 contains 12 residues. The CDR3 sequence is CATWAEPYGYTF. The CDR3 nucleotides read TGTGCCACCTGGGCCGAGCCCTATGGCTACACCTTC.

J is TRBJ1-4 and V is TRBV28; D may be TRBD1 (5 bases). CDR3 length equals 13 residues. Germline loops: CDR1 MDHEN, CDR2 SYDVKM. Trimming took 3 bases from V and 8 from J, leaving 10 bases between them. CDR3 DNA: TGTGCCAGCAGTTTCGGGGGAGGGGAAAAACTGTTTTTT. Translation gives CASSFGGGEKLFF.

The rearrangement links TRBV27 to TRBJ2-1, with TRBD1 matching over 7 bases. Losses at the gene ends were 4 bases for V and 7 bases for J; bases not matched to a gene: 10. This CDR3 has 15 amino acids. Germline CDR1 MNHEY, CDR2 SMNVEV (reference sequence). The CDR3 nucleotides are TGTGCCAGCAGTTCCCTCCGGGACAGTACAAATGAGCAGTTCTTC. Translating it yields CASSSLRDSTNEQFF.

The rearrangement joins TRBV6-5 to TRBJ1-2; tentatively, D is TRBD1 (5 bases). The CDR3 is 13 residues long. V shed 4 bases and J shed 9 bases, with 15 bases lying between them. Germline values: CDR1 MNHEY, CDR2 SVGAGI. The CDR3 DNA sequence: TGTGCCAGCAGTTCCCTCCGGGGGATGAGCTACACCTTC. Translation: CASSSLRGMSYTF.

This clone was recorded once. The V and J genes are TRBV7-6 and TRBJ2-7; TRBD1 agrees at 10 bases. Germline V gene lookup returns CDR1 SGHVS and CDR2 FNYEAQ. The V and J ends lost 4 bases and 9 bases, in that order; junction bases with no gene match: 18. The CDR3 length is 17 residues. CDR3 sequence: CASSSHGVRDRGNRQYF. For the CDR3, the DNA is TGTGCCAGCAGCTCCCATGGGGTCCGGGACAGGGGTAATCGGCAGTACTTC.

The V call is TRBV15, the J call TRBJ1-5; D unclear. Trimming removed 5 bases from V and 0 bases from J, with 5 bases in between. The CDR3 covers 13 residues. The germline gives CDR1 LNHNV, CDR2 YYDKDF (reference sequence). As DNA, the CDR3 is TGTGCCACCAGCCCAGGTAGCAATCAGCCCCAGCATTTT. Residues: CATSPGSNQPQHF.

This chain links TRBV3-1 (or the pseudogene TRBV3-2) with TRBJ1-1; D possibly corresponds to TRBD1 (6 bases). CDR1 and CDR2 from the germline V gene are LGHDT and YNNKEL (reference sequence). Trimming removed 4 bases at V and 5 bases at J, with 11 bases between. This CDR3 has 13 residues. The CDR3: CASSRQGGTEAFF. For the CDR3, the DNA is TGTGCCAGCAGCCGACAAGGGGGTACTGAAGCTTTCTTT.

Only one count was recorded for this clone. The rearrangement joins TRBV7-9 to TRBJ1-1, with D possibly TRBD1 on 6 matching bases. Germline-derived CDR1 and CDR2 are SEHNR and FQNEAQ (reference sequence). The CDR3 is made up of 14 amino acids. V lost 3 bases to trimming and J lost 2 bases, with 10 bases between them. Here the CDR3 DNA reads TGTGCCAGCAGCTTTGGGACATTCAACACTGAAGCTTTCTTT. Translation: CASSFGTFNTEAFF.

The chain couples TRBV24-1 to TRBJ2-1; 13 nucleotides match TRBD2. Germline values: CDR1 KGHDR, CDR2 SFDVKD. Unmatched junction bases numbered 26, after V lost 5 bases and J lost 5 bases. CDR3 size: 23 residues. The CDR3 here is CATSAAGNITSGRAFGFNNEQFF. The CDR3 nucleotides are TGTGCCACCAGTGCTGCGGGGAATATTACTAGCGGGAGGGCCTTTGGGTTTAACAATGAGCAGTTCTTC.

The gene calls are TRBV5-1 and TRBJ2-7; 8 bases are shared with TRBD2. This CDR3 is built from 14 residues. With 5 bases clipped from V and 2 bases from J, the junction kept 6 bases outside the gene matches. Germline V gene sequence: CDR1 SGHRS, CDR2 YFSETQ. CDR3 DNA: TGCGCCAGCAGTTTCAGCGGGAGCACCTACGAGCAGTACTTC. Translating gives CASSFSGSTYEQYF. Looking up the rest from reference TRBV5-1 and TRBJ2-7 gives the full variable domain: KAGVTQTPRYLIKTRGQQVTLSCSPISGHRSVSWYQQTPGQGLQFLFEYFSETQRNKGNFPGRFSGRQFSNSRSEMNVSTLELGDSALYLCASSFSGSTYEQYFGPGTRLTVT.

V and J are TRBV29-1 and TRBJ2-7; 9 bases line up with TRBD2. The CDR3 is made up of 17 amino acids. Unmatched junction bases numbered 12, after V lost 1 base and J lost 2 bases. The V gene's germline CDR1 is SQVTM and CDR2 ANQGSEA. CDR3 sequence reads: CSVEGTASSGAPYEQYF. The CDR3 DNA is TGCAGCGTTGAAGGGACGGCATCTAGCGGGGCCCCCTACGAGCAGTACTTC.

The rearrangement uses TRBV18 and TRBJ2-5; 8 positions agree with TRBD2. Germline CDR1 KGHSH, CDR2 LQKENI. The CDR3 is 17 amino acids. V was clipped by 0 bases and J by 3 bases; unmatched bases: 9. The CDR3 sequence is CASSPPAGGLSKETQYF. The CDR3, as DNA: TGTGCCAGCTCACCACCGGCGGGGGGACTTTCCAAAGAGACCCAGTACTTC. Full variable domain (rest looked up from reference TRBV18 and TRBJ2-5): NAGVMQNPRHLVRRRGQEARLRCSPMKGHSHVYWYRQLPEEGLKFMVYLQKENIIDESGMPKERFSAEFPKEGPSILRIQQVVRGDSAAYFCASSPPAGGLSKETQYFGPGTRLLVL.

The genes are TRBV5-1 and TRBJ2-1, with 8 nucleotides matching TRBD2. The CDR3 length is 17 residues. V shed 2 bases and J 3 bases; nucleotides not matched to a gene: 10. Per germline, CDR1 SGHRS and CDR2 YFSETQ. The CDR3 here is CASSFAESGSIYNEQFF. As DNA, the CDR3 is TGCGCCAGCAGCTTTGCCGAGAGCGGGAGTATCTACAATGAGCAGTTCTTC. Using reference TRBV5-1 and TRBJ2-1 for the parts outside the CDR3, the full variable domain is KAGVTQTPRYLIKTRGQQVTLSCSPISGHRSVSWYQQTPGQGLQFLFEYFSETQRNKGNFPGRFSGRQFSNSRSEMNVSTLELGDSALYLCASSFAESGSIYNEQFFGPGTRLTVL.

The gene calls are TRBV7-9 and TRBJ2-5; no clear D. This CDR3 is built from 11 residues. V was pared by 4 bases and J by 5 bases, with 5 bases between. Germline V gene sequence: CDR1 SEHNR, CDR2 FQNEAQ (reference sequence). The DNA of the CDR3 is TGTGCCAGCAGCTCCCTCGAGACCCAGTACTTC. It is translated as CASSSLETQYF.